The source of this T cell receptor beta chain is a study of memory CD4+ T cells and cytomegalovirus serostatus (dated by TCRdb to the late 2010s). With respect to the entire study: The roughly 33 healthy Belgian adults in the cohort included 9 who were CMV seropositive and roughly 25 who were CMV seronegative. To replicate a published TCR-based CMV serostatus classifier, the researchers sequenced the CD4+ memory TCRbeta repertoires of a Belgian cohort whose cytomegalovirus serostatus was known. What the work shows at the level of the full study, not this receptor alone: Results were interpreted as suggesting that the CMV-associated TCR signature is largely present in the CD4+ memory repertoire. For CMV serostatus prediction, a median bootstrapped AUC of roughly 0.94 was reached with the original framework, and a median bootstrapped AUC of approximately 0.92 was reached with a US-trained random forest. Only CD4+CD45RO+ memory cells were sequenced, in contrast to the original study, which included naive and memory CD4+ and CD8+ populations. Among the 160 or so previously reported CMV-associated TCRbeta sequences, approximately 70 showed up in the CD4+ memory repertoires, with each one found in between one and five individuals. On the Belgian cohort, the classifier based on the original framework reached a median bootstrapped AUC of approximately 0.94, with a 95% CI of 0.76-1.00.

As regards this clone: Its antigen target is currently unknown. Per-nucleotide qualities are absent, and no much larger clonotype sits a single base away.

The Quick-DNA Microprep Kit was used to extract genomic DNA from the sorted cells. Amplification of TCRbeta DNA was done with the immunoSEQ hsTCRbeta kit, following the protocol from the manufacturer. An Illumina MiSeq instrument was used to sequence the TCRbeta libraries. The authors' pipeline ran thus. After out-of-frame sequences were removed, 2,204,828 distinct TCRbeta sequences remained, averaging about 61,000 per individual. Each individual was scored by the count of 150 to 200 previously reported CMV-associated TCRbeta sequences and the total productive distinct TCRbeta count. A beta-binomial model was reimplemented in Python, and scikit-learn random forests with default parameters were trained on US cohort data. Classifier performance on the Belgian cohort was summarized as median AUC with percentile confidence intervals calculated over 10,000 bootstrap iterations. TCRdb took this table from immuneACCESS and kept in-frame rearrangements with V and J called. Such tables lack part of the clones; where checked against another copy, unresolved V genes explain under half of the gap, and the rest is unexplained. That table furnishes V, J and clone size, whereas the DNA furnished D and trimming. The sample data list 52,000 or so clones, and about four fifths of these were observed just once. Approximately 0.59% of the sample is held by the ten biggest clonotypes.

A FACSAria II was used to sort memory CD4+ T cells, defined as single viable CD3+CD4+CD8-CD45RO+ cells. CMV serostatus was determined with a Roche Elecsys assay detecting serum IgG against CMV pp150, pp28, p38 and p52. Once the samples were thawed, total CD4+ T cells were enriched through positive selection using CD4 magnetic microbeads. The samples came from a different study that was designed specifically to examine the CD4+ T cell memory repertoire. Following standard operating procedures, peripheral blood mononuclear cells were isolated and cryopreserved, while serum was kept at -80 degrees C. The staining relied on CD3-PerCP (BW264/56), CD4-APC (RPA-T4), CD45RO-PE (UCHT1) and CD8-Pacific Orange (3B5) antibodies, and Sytox blue was used to exclude non-viable cells. Sequencing was carried out using memory CD4+ T cells from blood. This receptor was obtained from an adult in good health and CMV-seronegative.

The base sequence is TGTGCCAGCAGCACCGGGACTAGGGGATCCGGGGAGCTGTTTTTT. It translates as CASSTGTRGSGELFF. Rearrangement joined TRBV21-1 to TRBJ2-2; TRBD2, the table's D call, was not compared with the DNA. TRBV21-1 is a pseudogene. The CDR3 covers 15 residues, taking in both the cysteine and the phenylalanine. The CDR3 DNA has 45 bases and is translated from base 1.